This T cell receptor (beta chain) was observed in a study of blood T cell repertoires in COVID-19. Study-wide background: Both acute and convalescent COVID-19 samples were obtained from the United States, Italy and Spain. The cDNA or gDNA used as material had been derived from T cells, B-cell-depleted T cells, or PBMCs.

Authors' methods: Amplification of reference gene primers provided the estimated nucleated cell counts. TCRdb's table, derived via immunoSEQ multiplex PCR, lists solely in-frame clones and lacks some. V and J calls and clone size come straight from that table; D and trimming were deduced from the DNA. Of roughly 120,000 clones in the sample, roughly 84% were seen once. V lost 6 bases, J lost 2 bases, and 6 bases stayed unmatched. Germline loops: CDR1 ENHRY, CDR2 SYGVKD. The length of the CDR3 is 14 residues. The rearrangement uses TRBV10-3 and TRBJ1-2; TRBD1 agrees at 7 bases. The sequencing sample was made of peripheral blood. This receptor was identified in a woman aged 45-59 years with acute or convalescent COVID-19. CDR3 bases: TGTGCCATCAGCGGGACAGTTGGAAACTATGGCTACACCTTC. Translating gives CAISGTVGNYGYTF.